The source of this TCR beta chain is a study of immune evolution from preneoplasia to lung adenocarcinoma. The wider study: HLA loss of heterozygosity: about 7% AIS, more than 14% MIA, about 31% ADC, none AAH. Whole-study results and caveats: Later-stage lesions seemingly showed higher T cell density and diversity than normal lung.

With regard to this clone: No antigen is known for it.

Here immunoSEQ multiplex PCR was the method, and the copy in TCRdb shows in-frame clones only, minus some. The sample records 35,000 to 40,000 clones, 74% being singletons. The germline V gene has CDR1 MGHRA and CDR2 YSYEKL. Deletions cut 4 bases from V and 5 bases from J, with 14 bases between. CDR3 length equals 14 residues. The clonotype comes from a person in their sixties or seventies with lung adenocarcinoma. Material for sequencing was FFPE invasive lung adenocarcinoma tissue. The chain combines TRBV4-1 with TRBJ2-5; D might be TRBD1 (6 bases). The CDR3 is CASSPSDQGETQYF. The CDR3 nucleotides read TGCGCCAGCAGCCCCTCGGACCAGGGGGAGACCCAGTACTTC.